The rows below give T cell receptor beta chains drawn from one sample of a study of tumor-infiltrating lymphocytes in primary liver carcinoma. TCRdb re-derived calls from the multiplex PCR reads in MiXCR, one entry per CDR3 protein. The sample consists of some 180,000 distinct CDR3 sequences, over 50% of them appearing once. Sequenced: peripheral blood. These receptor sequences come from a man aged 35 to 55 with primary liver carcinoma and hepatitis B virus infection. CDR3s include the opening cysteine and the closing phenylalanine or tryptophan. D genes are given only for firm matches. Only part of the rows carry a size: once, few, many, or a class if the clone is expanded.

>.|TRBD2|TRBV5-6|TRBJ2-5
CASSLGGTSRRKAQYF
TGTGCCAGCAGCTTGGGTGGGACTAGCAGGAGGAAGGCCCAGTACTTC
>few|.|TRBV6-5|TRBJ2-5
CASSYTGAETQYF
TGTGCCAGCAGTTACACGGGGGCAGAGACCCAGTACTTC
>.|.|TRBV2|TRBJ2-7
CASSEEGWAEQYF
TGTGCCAGCAGTGAGGAGGGTTGGGCCGAGCAGTACTTC
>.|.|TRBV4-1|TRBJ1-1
CASSPRGAGTEAFF
TGCGCCAGCAGCCCTCGAGGGGCAGGCACTGAAGCTTTCTTT
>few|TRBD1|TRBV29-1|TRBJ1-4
CSVEDSQGAYEKLFF
TGCAGCGTTGAAGATTCCCAGGGGGCATATGAAAAACTGTTTTTT
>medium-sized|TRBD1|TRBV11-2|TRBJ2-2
CASSFDRDRVGTGELFF
TGTGCCAGCAGCTTTGATCGGGACAGGGTCGGCACCGGGGAGCTGTTTTTT
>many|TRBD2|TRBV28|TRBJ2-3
CASSRGLAGVTTDTQYF
TGTGCCAGCAGTAGGGGACTAGCGGGAGTAACCACAGATACGCAGTATTTT
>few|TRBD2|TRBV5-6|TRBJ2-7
CASSLSIRLAGGSSEQYF
TGTGCCAGCAGCTTGTCCATTCGACTAGCGGGAGGGTCGTCCGAGCAGTACTTC
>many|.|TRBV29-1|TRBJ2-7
CSALAGTNYEQYF
TGCAGCGCCCTCGCCGGGACCAACTACGAGCAGTACTTC
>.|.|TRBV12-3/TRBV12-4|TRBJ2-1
CASSSRGGLHEQFF
TGTGCCAGCAGTTCCCGTGGAGGTTTGCATGAGCAGTTCTTC
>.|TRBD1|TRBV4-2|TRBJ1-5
CASSRTGGGDQPQHF
TGTGCCAGCAGCCGGACAGGGGGCGGCGATCAACCCCAGCATTTT
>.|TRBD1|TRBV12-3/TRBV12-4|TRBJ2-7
CASSSPGLQGALEQYF
TGTGCCAGCAGTTCCCCCGGTTTACAGGGGGCACTCGAGCAGTACTTC
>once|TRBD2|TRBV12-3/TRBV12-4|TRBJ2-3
CASSRLALGTDTQYF
TGTGCCAGCAGCCGACTAGCGCTGGGCACAGATACGCAGTATTTT
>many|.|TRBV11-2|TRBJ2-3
CASSPLAASTDTQYF
TGTGCCAGCAGCCCATTAGCGGCTAGCACAGATACGCAGTATTTT
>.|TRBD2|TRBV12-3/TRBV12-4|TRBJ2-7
CASSIGLAGAEQYF
TGTGCCAGCAGTATAGGACTAGCGGGAGCCGAGCAGTACTTC
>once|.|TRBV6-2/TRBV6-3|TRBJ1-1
CASRPSVGTEAFF
TGTGCCAGCAGGCCCTCAGTGGGCACTGAAGCTTTCTTT
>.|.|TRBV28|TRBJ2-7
CASTATETYEQYF
TGTGCCAGCACCGCGACTGAGACCTACGAGCAGTACTTC
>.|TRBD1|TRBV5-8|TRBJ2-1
CASSTGTGAGLNEQFF
TGTGCCAGCAGCACTGGGACAGGGGCCGGGCTCAATGAGCAGTTCTTC
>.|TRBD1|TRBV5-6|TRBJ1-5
CASSYRGWDQPQHF
TGTGCCAGCAGTTACAGGGGTTGGGATCAGCCCCAGCATTTT
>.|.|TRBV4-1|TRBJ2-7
CAGSQDSAGWSYEQYF
TGCGCCGGCAGCCAAGATTCGGCGGGATGGTCCTACGAGCAGTACTTC
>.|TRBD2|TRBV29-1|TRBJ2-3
CSVGGGALRDTQYF
TGCAGCGTCGGGGGGGGAGCCCTCAGGGATACGCAGTATTTT
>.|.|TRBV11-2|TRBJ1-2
CVCSQDKAYGYTF
TGTGTCTGCAGTCAAGACAAGGCCTATGGCTACACCTTC
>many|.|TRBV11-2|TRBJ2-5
CASSLDRSQYF
TGTGCCAGCAGCTTAGACCGTTCCCAGTACTTC
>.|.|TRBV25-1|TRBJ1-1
CASSIGDTEAFF
TGTGCCAGCAGTATAGGGGACACTGAAGCTTTCTTT
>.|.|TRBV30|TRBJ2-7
CAWSPWTGVSYEQYF
TGTGCCTGGAGTCCATGGACGGGAGTGTCCTACGAGCAGTACTTC
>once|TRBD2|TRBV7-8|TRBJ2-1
CASNLRLAGNLVDNEQFF
TGTGCCAGTAACTTACGACTAGCGGGAAACTTAGTTGACAATGAGCAGTTCTTC
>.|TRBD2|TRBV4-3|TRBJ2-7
CASSQEPGGEQYF
TGCGCCAGCAGCCAAGAGCCGGGGGGCGAGCAGTACTTC
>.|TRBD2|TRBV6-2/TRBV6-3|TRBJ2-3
CASSLLAGEEDTQYF
TGTGCCAGCAGTTTACTAGCGGGAGAAGAAGATACGCAGTATTTT
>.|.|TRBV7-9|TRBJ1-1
CASSFCGDTEAFF
TGTGCCAGCAGCTTTTGCGGTGACACTGAAGCTTTCTTT
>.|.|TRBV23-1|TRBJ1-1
CASSQSHGNTEAFF
TGCGCCAGCAGTCAATCGCACGGGAACACTGAAGCTTTCTTT
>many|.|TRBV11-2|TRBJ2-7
CASSLEGGRDFYEQYF
TGTGCCAGCAGCTTAGAAGGCGGGCGGGACTTCTACGAGCAGTACTTC
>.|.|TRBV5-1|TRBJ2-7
CASSGSDIGQQYF
TGCGCCAGCAGCGGGAGCGACATCGGGCAGCAGTACTTC
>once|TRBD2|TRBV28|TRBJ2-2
CASSSPGLDARELFF
TGTGCCAGCAGTTCGCCCGGACTAGATGCCCGGGAGCTGTTTTTT
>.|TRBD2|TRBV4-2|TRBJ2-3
CASSPLERGDTQYF
TGTGCCAGCAGCCCCTTGGAGCGGGGAGATACGCAGTATTTT
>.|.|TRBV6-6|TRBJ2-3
CSSRRTERTDTQYF
TGTTCCAGCAGGAGGACAGAGCGCACAGATACGCAGTATTTT
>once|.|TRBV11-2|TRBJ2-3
CASSLEALVASTDRQYF
TGTGCCAGCAGCCTCGAAGCACTTGTTGCTAGCACAGATAGGCAGTATTTT
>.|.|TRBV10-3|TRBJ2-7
CAIAADDEQYF
TGTGCCATCGCGGCGGATGACGAGCAGTACTTC